This T cell receptor beta chain emerged from a study of blood T cells in healthy people across ages. Study outcomes and limitations: Measured against age, TCR beta diversity per million T cells decreased in a roughly linear manner.

For the second PCR, which ran for about 6 to 11 cycles, a sample-barcoded 5' primer and a J-beta primer mix were used. Sequencing of every sample gave 2.5 million or more CDR3-containing paired-end reads. TCRdb re-called the 5' RACE reads with MiXCR, one entry per CDR3 protein. The repertoire holds fewer than 900,000 distinct CDR3 sequences, with about 36% as singletons. On this clonotype: The antigen is undetermined. At one of its ends the junction is not consistent with the germline gene, which may arise from a read error.

CDR1 and CDR2 from the germline V gene are LGHNA and YSLEER. There are 15 residues in the CDR3. Source material: blood. The gene calls are TRBV4-3 and TRBJ1-6; D not resolved. This receptor was taken from a man younger than 30 in good health. The CDR3 DNA sequence: TGCGCCAGCAGCCAAGGCAGCTTATATAATTCACCCCTCCGCTTT. Protein product: CASSQGSLYNSPLRF.